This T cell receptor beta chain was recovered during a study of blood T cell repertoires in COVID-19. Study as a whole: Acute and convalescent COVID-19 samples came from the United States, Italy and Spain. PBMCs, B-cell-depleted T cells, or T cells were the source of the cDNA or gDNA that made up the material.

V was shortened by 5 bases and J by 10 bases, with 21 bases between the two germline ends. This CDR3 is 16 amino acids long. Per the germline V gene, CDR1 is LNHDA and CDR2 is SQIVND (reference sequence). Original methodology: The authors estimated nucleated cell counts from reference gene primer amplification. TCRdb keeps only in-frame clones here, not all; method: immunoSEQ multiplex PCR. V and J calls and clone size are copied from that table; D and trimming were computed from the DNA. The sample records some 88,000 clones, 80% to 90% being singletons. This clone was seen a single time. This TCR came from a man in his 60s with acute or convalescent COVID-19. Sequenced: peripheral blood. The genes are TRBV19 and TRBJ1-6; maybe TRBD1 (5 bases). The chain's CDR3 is CASSSYGGALGSPLHF. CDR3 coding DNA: TGTGCCAGTAGTTCGTACGGAGGGGCTCTCGGCTCACCCCTCCACTTT.